A single sample gave rise to the 5 T cell receptor beta chains below, sequenced in a study of beta chain features in type 1 diabetes. Which antigens these TCRs recognize remains unknown. Notes on the study in general: Moderately but significantly shorter TCRB CDR3s were found in Type 1 diabetes patients in all four CD4+ subsets.

The authors reverse transcribed all of the isolated RNA, so sequencing captured expressed TCRB transcripts. Clones were sequenced by immunoSEQ multiplex PCR, and TCRdb holds only the in-frame ones, with some missing. Seen here are 400,000 or so clones, around 10% observed once, and the top ten hold about 0.64%. The material sequenced was central memory CD4+ T cells from blood. The receptors come from a man younger than 40 with type 1 diabetes.

This chain joins TRBV28 and TRBJ2-5, with D perhaps matching TRBD1 (6 bases). Germline assignment: CDR1 MDHEN and CDR2 SYDVKM. Trimming removed 8 bases from V and 2 bases from J, with 18 bases in between. The CDR3 extends over 15 amino acids. CDR3 DNA: TGTGCCAGCTGGCCCAGGGGAGAGGAACAAGAGACCCAGTACTTC. This sequence encodes CASWPRGEEQETQYF.

With regard to this clone: The same CDR3 is also encoded by other DNA sequences in this sample. The chain uses TRBV7-2 and TRBJ2-1; D is unclear. The V and J ends lost 2 bases and 1 base respectively, with 3 bases between them. This CDR3 has 13 amino acids. Per the germline V gene, CDR1 is SGHTA and CDR2 is FQGNSA. CDR3 in DNA: TGTGCCAGCAGCTTAAATTCCTACAATGAGCAGTTCTTC. This translates into CASSLNSYNEQFF.

V is TRBV7-2 and J is TRBJ1-2; 8 bases match TRBD1. Trimming cost V 1 base and J 4 bases; bases outside gene matches: 8. This CDR3 spans 16 amino acids. Germline CDR1 reads SGHTA; CDR2 reads FQGNSA. The CDR3 DNA reads as TGTGCCAGCAGCTTAGGACGAGGACAGGGCGTCTATGGCTACACCTTC. This encodes CASSLGRGQGVYGYTF.

This rearrangement joins TRBV27 to TRBJ2-1; TRBD2 aligns across 13 bases. The CDR3 covers 14 residues. Unmatched junction bases numbered 2, after V lost 5 bases and J lost 7 bases. The germline CDR1 and CDR2 sequences are MNHEY and SMNVEV (reference sequence). CDR3 amino acids: CASSTSGRANEQFF. The CDR3 DNA follows: TGTGCCAGCAGTACTAGCGGGAGGGCGAATGAGCAGTTCTTC.

This clone was seen more than once but under ten times. The genes are TRBV6-6 and TRBJ2-1, with 8 bases lining up with TRBD2. The germline V gene has CDR1 MNHNY and CDR2 SVGAGI (reference sequence). V lost 11 bases, J lost 5 bases, and 11 bases stayed unmatched. There are 14 residues in the CDR3. The CDR3: CASGRGRTDNEQFF. CDR3 nucleotide sequence: TGTGCCTCCGGGCGCGGGAGGACGGACAATGAGCAGTTCTTC.